This TCR beta chain appears in the sequencing data of a study of low-dose radiotherapy and immunotherapy resistance in tumors. This clonotype has ten or more counts. CDR3 length: 14 amino acids. V was cut by 8 bases and J by 4 bases, with 17 bases left in between. Germline V gene sequence: CDR1 SNHLY, CDR2 FYNNEI. Primers targeting TRAV and TRBV primed first-strand cDNA, covering alpha and beta chains. Amplification of TCRs used a constant-region primer and V-primer adapter for about 20 PCR cycles. Amplification (by in vitro transcription) was performed on isolated mRNA. TCRdb reprocessed the reads via MiXCR and lists one record per CDR3 protein. Of more than 50,000 distinct CDR3 sequences in the sample, about a quarter were seen once. Stated time point: before trial treatment.

The clonotype comes from a male donor with rectosigmoid adenocarcinoma. This specimen was PBMCs, taken before treatment. This chain links TRBV2 with TRBJ1-2; D not certain. CDR3 nucleotide sequence: TGTGCCAGCGGAGGTATTGGCGGGAGCTATGGCTACACCTTC. It translates to CASGGIGGSYGYTF. Full variable domain (remainder filled in from reference TRBV2 and TRBJ1-2): EPEVTQTPSHQVTQMGQEVILRCVPISNHLYFYWYRQILGQKVEFLVSFYNNEISEKSEIFDDQFSVERPDGSNFTLKIRSTKLEDSAMYFCASGGIGGSYGYTFGSGTRLTVV.